Presented here are 12 T cell receptor beta chains from one specimen sequenced in a study of shared clonotypes between healthy human individuals (dated by TCRdb to the early 2020s). Libraries were built with the immunoSEQ multiplex PCR assay. The table was pulled from immuneACCESS by TCRdb, which kept in-frame rearrangements only. Such tables lose some clones; where checked, under half of the loss comes from unresolved V genes, and the rest has no known cause. The sample data list about 2.2 million clones, and just over 90% of these were observed just once. Together, the top ten hold around 1.7% of the sample. CD8 naive samples were CD45RO-negative cells positively selected for CCR7, giving a CD45RA+CCR7+ population that excluded TemRA cells. The sequencing sample was made of naive CD8+ T cells from PBMCs. The cell subset or site label corresponds to: CD45RA+CCR7+. Receptors originate from a man between 18 and 29 years old in good health. Some clones in this sample may be carry-over from other donors' samples.

This clone was seen only once. V and J are TRBV7-7 and TRBJ2-7; a weak D match, TRBD2 (6 bases). V was cut by 5 bases and J by 4 bases, with 12 bases left in between. This CDR3 is built from 13 residues. Germline V CDR1 and CDR2: SSHAT, FNYEAQ (reference sequence). The CDR3, as DNA: TGTGCCAGCAGCCGCGCGGGGAGTTACGAGCAGTACTTC. Amino acids: CASSRAGSYEQYF. The whole variable domain, remainder taken from reference TRBV7-7 and TRBJ2-7, is GAGVSQSPRYKVTKRGQDVTLRCDPISSHATLYWYQQALGQGPEFLTYFNYEAQPDKSGLPSDRFSAERPEGSISTLTIQRTEQRDSAMYRCASSRAGSYEQYFGPGTRLTVT.

V usage is TRBV4-1 and J usage is TRBJ2-7; possible D gene TRBD1, 5 bases. V lost 0 bases and J 9 bases, leaving 12 bases between the germline ends. Germline CDR1 MGHRA, CDR2 YSYEKL. This CDR3 spans 13 amino acids. CDR3 region: CASSQDPKGWQYF. As DNA, the CDR3 is TGCGCCAGCAGCCAAGACCCTAAGGGGTGGCAGTACTTC.

As to this clone: The sample carries other DNA sequences with the same CDR3. The chain employs TRBV27 and TRBJ1-5; 9 bases are a match to TRBD1. V dropped 3 bases and J dropped 2; count of bases not matched to a gene: 2. This CDR3 has 15 amino acids. CDR1 is MNHEY, CDR2 SMNVEV, per germline (reference sequence). The CDR3 region is CASSLGQGGNQPQHF. CDR3 DNA sequence: TGTGCCAGCAGTTTGGGACAGGGAGGCAATCAGCCCCAGCATTTT.

This chain connects TRBV30 to TRBJ2-5; a weak D match, TRBD1 (5 bases). The germline V gene encodes CDR1 GTSNPN and CDR2 SVGIG (reference sequence). The CDR3 is made up of 14 amino acids. With 0 bases removed from V and 1 base from J, the gap between germline ends came to 9 bases. The CDR3 region is CAWSVGRGQETQYF. The CDR3 nucleotides are TGTGCCTGGAGTGTAGGAAGGGGCCAAGAGACCCAGTACTTC.

The chain has TRBV4-3 and TRBJ2-3, with D tentatively TRBD1 or TRBD2 (5 bases each). With 0 bases removed from V and 6 bases from J, the gap between germline ends came to 19 bases. The germline CDR1 and CDR2 sequences are LGHNA and YSLEER. This CDR3 region has 17 residues. CDR3 DNA: TGCGCCAGCAGCCAAGACCCCATAGCTAACAGGAGGGATACGCAGTATTTT. This sequence encodes CASSQDPIANRRDTQYF.

The chain has TRBV28 and TRBJ2-1, with 10 bases lining up with TRBD2. In germline, CDR1 is MDHEN, CDR2 SYDVKM. Trimming removed 4 bases from V and 5 bases from J; junction bases left unmatched: 8. The CDR3 runs to 16 residues. Here the CDR3 reads CASSWGFLAGDNEQFF. Written as DNA, the CDR3 is TGTGCCAGCAGTTGGGGTTTTCTAGCGGGGGACAATGAGCAGTTCTTC.

The chain couples TRBV7-8 to TRBJ1-1, with TRBD1 matching 7 bases. V shed 5 bases and J 0 bases; nucleotides not matched to a gene: 15. The length of the CDR3 is 18 residues. Per the germline V gene, CDR1 is SGHVS and CDR2 is FQNEAQ. CDR3 protein: CASSLMPGQTLMNTEAFF. The CDR3 DNA follows: TGTGCCAGCAGCCTCATGCCGGGACAGACTCTCATGAACACTGAAGCTTTCTTT. Together with reference TRBV7-8 and TRBJ1-1, the CDR3 gives the full variable domain: GAGVSQSPRYKVAKRGQDVALRCDPISGHVSLFWYQQALGQGPEFLTYFQNEAQLDKSGLPSDRFFAERPEGSVSTLKIQRTQQEDSAVYLCASSLMPGQTLMNTEAFFGQGTRLTVV.

The chain is built from TRBV4-3 and TRBJ2-7; D is possibly TRBD1 (6 bases). Germline V lookup: CDR1 LGHNA, CDR2 YSLEER. V was pared by 4 bases and J by 5 bases, with 9 bases between. CDR3 length equals 12 residues. The CDR3 protein is CASSPTGHEQYF. CDR3 coding DNA: TGCGCCAGCAGCCCGACAGGTCACGAGCAGTACTTC.

The rearrangement uses TRBV10-3 and TRBJ2-3; no firm D call. This CDR3 contains 12 residues. The V end lost 6 bases, the J end lost 4 bases, and 8 bases lay between the germline ends. CDR1 and CDR2 (germline): ENHRY, SYGVKD. The CDR3, as DNA: TGTGCCATCAGGGAGAAGGCAGATACGCAGTATTTT. It translates to CAIREKADTQYF.

The chain recombines TRBV2 with TRBJ2-7; D is unresolved. The germline V gene encodes CDR1 SNHLY and CDR2 FYNNEI. This CDR3 spans 13 amino acids. V was trimmed by 4 bases and J by 7 bases, leaving 14 bases between them. The CDR3 coding sequence is TGTGCCAGCAGTGCCCCGATCGCGTGGGAGCAGTACTTC. Its translation is CASSAPIAWEQYF.

The chain is built from TRBV4-3 and TRBJ2-7; 13 bases line up with TRBD2. CDR3 length: 19 amino acids. CDR1 and CDR2 from the germline V gene are LGHNA and YSLEER. V lost 0 bases to trimming and J lost 1 base; unmatched junction nucleotides: 9. CDR3 loop: CASSQDGLAGALSSYEQYF. For the CDR3, the DNA is TGCGCCAGCAGCCAAGATGGACTAGCGGGAGCTCTGTCGTCCTACGAGCAGTACTTC.

The CDR3 reads CASSLAVGNEFEETQYF. The DNA of the CDR3 is TGTGCCAGCAGCTTGGCCGTCGGAAATGAGTTTGAAGAGACCCAGTACTTC. This chain joins TRBV5-6 and TRBJ2-5; no definite D call. This CDR3 has 17 amino acids. Trimming stripped 0 bases from V and 3 bases from J, with 18 bases between. Germline values: CDR1 SGHDT, CDR2 YYEEEE.